The 27 T cell receptor beta chains listed next were all sequenced from one sample in a study of cytomegalovirus exposure and HLA in healthy donors. The PCR contained 60 Vbeta and 13 Jbeta primers. TCRdb's table, derived via immunoSEQ multiplex PCR, lists solely in-frame clones and lacks some. The table has 150,000 to 200,000 clones, 75% to 90% seen once; the top ten hold 6% to 7.5%. Sequences were obtained from PBMCs. The receptors derive from a young man in good health and CMV-seropositive.

V usage is TRBV4-3 and J usage is TRBJ1-5, with D uncertain. Per the germline V gene, CDR1 is LGHNA and CDR2 is YSLEER. There are 15 residues in the CDR3. V dropped 0 bases and J dropped 6 bases, with 12 bases sitting between them. The CDR3 sequence: CASSQDGQESQPQHF. For the CDR3, the DNA is TGCGCCAGCAGCCAAGATGGCCAGGAAAGTCAGCCCCAGCATTTT.

The genes are TRBV20-1 and TRBJ1-1; no clear D gene. The CDR3 is 11 residues long. Trimming shortened V by 6 bases and J by 0 bases, and 5 bases separated the two germline ends. Germline lookup yields CDR1 DFQATT and CDR2 SNEGSKA (reference sequence). CDR3 loop: CSAALNTEAFF. In DNA, the CDR3 is TGCAGTGCGGCATTGAACACTGAAGCTTTCTTT.

The chain uses TRBV19 and TRBJ2-1; TRBD2 matches at 9 bases. The germline gives CDR1 LNHDA, CDR2 SQIVND (reference sequence). The junction had 5 bases not matched to a gene; V was cut back by 4 bases and J by 4 bases. The CDR3 is 15 residues long. The CDR3 is CASSKAGGVYNEQFF. In nucleotides, the CDR3 is TGTGCCAGTAGTAAGGCGGGAGGGGTGTACAATGAGCAGTTCTTC.

This clone was seen only once. This rearrangement joins TRBV4-3 to TRBJ2-2; TRBD1 agrees at 8 bases. Germline lookup yields CDR1 LGHNA and CDR2 YSLEER. This CDR3 has 15 residues. With V trimmed by 3 bases and J by 1 base, 1 base remained unmatched. In DNA form, the CDR3 reads TGCGCCAGCAGCCAGACAGGGGTGAACACCGGGGAGCTGTTTTTT. Its translation is CASSQTGVNTGELFF.

The chain couples TRBV6-1 to TRBJ2-5; a possible D gene is TRBD1 (6 bases). The germline V and J ends were trimmed by 1 base and 2 bases, with 11 bases remaining between them. This CDR3 region has 15 residues. CDR1 and CDR2 (germline): MNHNS, SASEGT. The CDR3 loop reads CASSEVGTPQETQYF. The DNA of the CDR3 is TGTGCCAGCAGTGAAGTTGGGACACCACAAGAGACCCAGTACTTC.

The chain couples TRBV11-2 to TRBJ1-4, with no clear D. With 2 bases removed from V and 8 bases from J, the gap between germline ends came to 12 bases. Germline V lookup: CDR1 SGHAT, CDR2 FQNNGV. This CDR3 is built from 14 residues. The CDR3 sequence is CASSLRGRDEKLFF. The CDR3 DNA reads TGTGCCAGCAGCTTACGAGGCCGTGACGAAAAACTGTTTTTT.

This clone has just a few counts. The J gene is TRBJ2-2, the V gene TRBV5-1; TRBD2 might be the D (5 bases). The ends were cut back, 4 bases at V and 6 bases at J, with 10 bases in the middle. CDR1 is SGHRS, CDR2 YFSETQ, per germline. This CDR3 has 13 amino acids. The CDR3 loop is CASSPRGSGELFF. CDR3 DNA sequence: TGCGCCAGCAGCCCCCGCGGGTCCGGGGAGCTGTTTTTT.

The rearrangement joins TRBV5-6 to TRBJ2-5; perhaps TRBD2 as D (5 bases). Trimming stripped 4 bases from V and 1 base from J, with 14 bases between. CDR1 SGHDT and CDR2 YYEEEE come from the germline V gene. This CDR3 contains 15 residues. CDR3 loop: CASSPTAGLQETQYF. The CDR3 nucleotides are TGTGCCAGCAGCCCGACGGCTGGACTCCAAGAGACCCAGTACTTC.

The chain carries TRBV9 and TRBJ2-1, with unresolved D. Germline CDR1 is SGDLS and CDR2 is YYNGEE. Trimming took 5 bases from V and 4 from J, leaving 16 bases between them. The CDR3 sequence is 15 residues long. The CDR3 coding sequence is TGTGCCAGCAGTGCATTTGAGAGGTCTTACAATGAGCAGTTCTTC. Its translation is CASSAFERSYNEQFF.

The chain employs TRBV18 and TRBJ2-7, with 12 bases lining up with TRBD2. Germline-derived CDR1 and CDR2 are KGHSH and LQKENI. Trimming removed 4 bases from V and 3 bases from J; junction bases left unmatched: 4. The CDR3 covers 15 residues. In DNA, the CDR3 is TGTGCCAGCTCACAAACTAGCGGGGGGCACTACGAGCAGTACTTC. As protein: CASSQTSGGHYEQYF.

This chain connects TRBV9 to TRBJ2-7; maybe TRBD1 (5 bases). CDR1 is SGDLS and CDR2 is YYNGEE in the germline V gene. The CDR3 has 11 residues. Trimming took off 4 bases at V and 6 bases at J, with 8 bases between the two ends. CDR3 sequence: CASSQDSEQYF. The CDR3 nucleotides are TGTGCCAGCAGCCAAGACAGCGAGCAGTACTTC.

Only a few counts were recorded for this clone. V is TRBV5-1 and J is TRBJ1-1; no reliable D call. The V end was cut by 4 bases, the J end by 3 bases, with 19 bases between. The CDR3 extends over 16 amino acids. Germline loops: CDR1 SGHRS, CDR2 YFSETQ. The CDR3 protein is CASSPDWAFFYTEAFF. For the CDR3, the DNA is TGCGCCAGCAGCCCAGATTGGGCCTTCTTTTACACTGAAGCTTTCTTT. The complete variable domain, with remaining parts taken from reference TRBV5-1 and TRBJ1-1, reads KAGVTQTPRYLIKTRGQQVTLSCSPISGHRSVSWYQQTPGQGLQFLFEYFSETQRNKGNFPGRFSGRQFSNSRSEMNVSTLELGDSALYLCASSPDWAFFYTEAFFGQGTRLTVV.

The rearrangement joins TRBV29-1 to TRBJ1-1; 9 nucleotides align to TRBD1. CDR3 length equals 15 residues. The V segment lost 6 bases and the J segment 5 bases; nucleotides outside the gene matches: 13. Germline lookup yields CDR1 SQVTM and CDR2 ANQGSEA. The CDR3 reads CSVISTGTGRTEAFF. The CDR3, as DNA: TGCAGCGTAATATCGACGGGGACAGGGAGGACTGAAGCTTTCTTT.

Within the sample, this clone is medium-sized (0.01 to 0.1%). This sequence joins TRBV4-2 and TRBJ2-7; no clear D. From germline, CDR1 is LGHNA and CDR2 YNFKEQ. The CDR3 extends over 13 amino acids. V lost 3 bases and J lost 2, with 8 bases in between. The CDR3 nucleotides are TGTGCCAGCAGCCACCCCGACACCTACGAGCAGTACTTC. As protein: CASSHPDTYEQYF.

This chain joins TRBV4-3 and TRBJ2-2, with 12 bases that match TRBD2. Germline CDR1 reads LGHNA; CDR2 reads YSLEER. The CDR3 contains 18 residues. V was pared by 0 bases and J by 5 bases, with 7 bases of the junction left unmatched. CDR3 region: CASSQDSTSGGITGELFF. As DNA, the CDR3 is TGCGCCAGCAGCCAAGATAGCACTAGCGGGGGGATAACCGGGGAGCTGTTTTTT.

This clone has only one observation. The chain uses TRBV2 and TRBJ2-1; the D gene is possibly TRBD2 (5 bases). With 1 base removed from V and 6 bases from J, the gap between germline ends came to 16 bases. CDR1 and CDR2 (germline): SNHLY, FYNNEI. The CDR3 contains 16 residues. Written as DNA, the CDR3 is TGTGCCAGCAGTGAAGAGGGCGGGCTAGCAGGCAATGAGCAGTTCTTC. Protein product: CASSEEGGLAGNEQFF. Variable domain in full (rest from reference TRBV2 and TRBJ2-1): EPEVTQTPSHQVTQMGQEVILRCVPISNHLYFYWYRQILGQKVEFLVSFYNNEISEKSEIFDDQFSVERPDGSNFTLKIRSTKLEDSAMYFCASSEEGGLAGNEQFFGPGTRLTVL.

The CDR3 reads CASSELQVYGYTF. CDR3 sequence (DNA): TGTGCCAGCAGTGAACTCCAGGTCTATGGCTACACCTTC. The V call is TRBV6-1, the J call TRBJ1-2; D gene ambiguous. In germline, CDR1 is MNHNS, CDR2 SASEGT. There are 13 residues in the CDR3. V was pared by 2 bases and J by 4 bases, with 8 bases between.

This chain uses TRBV4-2 with TRBJ2-5; 7 nucleotides match TRBD2. Germline CDR1 is LGHNA and CDR2 is YNFKEQ. This CDR3 is 18 amino acids long. Trimming cost V 0 bases and J 2 bases; bases outside gene matches: 12. CDR3 loop: CASSQDGETGGLQETQYF. CDR3 bases: TGTGCCAGCAGCCAAGATGGGGAGACGGGGGGATTACAAGAGACCCAGTACTTC.

The V and J genes are TRBV28 and TRBJ2-7; 7 nucleotides agree with TRBD2. Germline loops: CDR1 MDHEN, CDR2 SYDVKM. V dropped 2 bases and J dropped 3; count of bases not matched to a gene: 4. The CDR3 covers 14 residues. CDR3 bases: TGTGCCAGCAGTTTAATGGCGGGAGTCTACGAGCAGTACTTC. Protein sequence: CASSLMAGVYEQYF.

This rearrangement joins TRBV7-2 to TRBJ1-1; weak D call: TRBD1 (6 bases). Germline values: CDR1 SGHTA, CDR2 FQGNSA. V was clipped by 6 bases and J by 6 bases, with 11 bases between them. The CDR3 runs 12 residues. Here the CDR3 reads CASRHDRSEAFF. CDR3 DNA: TGTGCCAGCAGACACGACAGGTCTGAAGCTTTCTTT. The variable domain in full, with the rest retrieved from reference TRBV7-2 and TRBJ1-1, is GAGVSQSPSNKVTEKGKDVELRCDPISGHTALYWYRQSLGQGLEFLIYFQGNSAPDKSGLPSDRFSAERTGGSVSTLTIQRTQQEDSAVYLCASRHDRSEAFFGQGTRLTVV.

V and J are TRBV11-2 and TRBJ2-3; 9 positions match TRBD2. Trimming removed 5 bases from V and 4 bases from J; junction bases left unmatched: 10. Germline lookup yields CDR1 SGHAT and CDR2 FQNNGV. CDR3 size: 16 residues. CDR3 in amino acids: CASSITAGGLADTQYF. The CDR3 bases are TGTGCCAGCAGCATAACCGCGGGGGGGCTTGCAGATACGCAGTATTTT.

This chain connects TRBV16 to TRBJ1-5, with D tentatively TRBD1 (6 bases). In germline, CDR1 is KGHSY, CDR2 FQNENV. V was clipped by 2 bases and J by 6 bases, with 8 bases between them. This CDR3 region has 13 residues. The CDR3 loop reads CASSQRTAQPQHF. In nucleotides, the CDR3 is TGTGCCAGCAGCCAACGGACAGCTCAGCCCCAGCATTTT.

J is TRBJ2-3 and V is TRBV19, with D perhaps TRBD1 (5 bases). The CDR3 spans 13 residues. The germline V gene has CDR1 LNHDA and CDR2 SQIVND (reference sequence). V was clipped by 5 bases and J by 1 base, with 7 bases between them. CDR3 DNA: TGTGCCAGTAGTGTCAGGGGCACAGATACGCAGTATTTT. Protein sequence: CASSVRGTDTQYF.

V gene TRBV6-1 combines with J gene TRBJ1-1; no reliable D call. Trimming removed 2 bases at V and 5 bases at J, with 9 bases between. The CDR3 is 13 amino acids. CDR1 MNHNS and CDR2 SASEGT come from the germline V gene. CDR3 nucleotide sequence: TGTGCCAGCAGTGAATTTCGGGGAACTGAAGCTTTCTTT. It yields the protein CASSEFRGTEAFF.

This sequence joins TRBV5-1 and TRBJ2-7; 9 bases are a match to TRBD1. V trimming: 1 base; J trimming: 2 bases; junction bases outside the gene matches: 1. The CDR3 is 14 amino acids. Per the germline V gene, CDR1 is SGHRS and CDR2 is YFSETQ. The CDR3 is CASSLRDRAYEQYF. The DNA for the CDR3 is TGCGCCAGCAGCTTGAGGGACAGGGCCTACGAGCAGTACTTC.

The CDR3 reads CASSQSTGGRETQYF. CDR3 DNA sequence: TGCGCCAGCAGTCAATCGACAGGGGGCCGAGAGACCCAGTACTTC. This rearrangement joins TRBV23-1 to TRBJ2-5, with TRBD1 identical over 10 bases. TRBV23-1 is marked as an open reading frame, function uncertain. The V gene end was trimmed by 0 bases and the J gene end by 4 bases; junction bases not matched to a gene: 2. The CDR3 covers 15 residues.

A note on this clone: Given a much more abundant clone one base away, this may be a read error. The chain employs TRBV7-6 and TRBJ2-5; a weak D match, TRBD2 (6 bases). Germline CDR1 and CDR2: SGHVS and FNYEAQ. Trimming stripped 3 bases from V and 4 bases from J, with 6 bases between. This CDR3 has 12 residues. CDR3 region: CASSFGGETQYF. For the CDR3, the DNA is TGTGCCAGCAGCTTCGGGGGAGAGACCCAGTACTTC. Complete variable domain (other parts from reference TRBV7-6 and TRBJ2-5): GAGVSQSPRYKVTKRGQDVALRCDPISGHVSLYWYRQALGQGPEFLTYFNYEAQQDKSGLPNDRFSAERPEGSISTLTIQRTEQRDSAMYRCASSFGGETQYFGPGTRLLVL.